This T cell receptor beta chain was identified in a study of CD8+CD57+ T cells in acquired aplastic anemia. This clonotype came up many times. Using genomic DNA as the template, TCR beta VDJ and CDR3 profiling was carried out. TCRdb recomputed calls from the reads with MiXCR, one row per CDR3 protein. The sample yields about 130,000 distinct CDR3 sequences, around two fifths seen once. V was pared by 0 bases and J by 3 bases, with 6 bases of the junction left unmatched. Per the germline V gene, CDR1 is SGHKS and CDR2 is YYEKEE (reference sequence). There are 15 residues in the CDR3. The TCR sequence derives from a human donor in good health, serving as a control. V gene TRBV5-5 combines with J gene TRBJ2-7, with TRBD2 matching 7 bases. Sequencing was carried out using sorted CD4+, CD8+, or CD8+CD57+ T cells (not recorded which) from PBMCs. The CDR3 protein is CASSLVPAGSYEQYF. The CDR3 DNA is TGTGCCAGCAGCTTGGTTCCAGCGGGAAGCTACGAGCAGTACTTC. The whole variable domain, filled in from reference TRBV5-5 and TRBJ2-7, reads DAGVTQSPTHLIKTRGQQVTLRCSPISGHKSVSWYQQVLGQGPQFIFQYYEKEERGRGNFPDRFSARQFPNYSSELNVNALLLGDSALYLCASSLVPAGSYEQYFGPGTRLTVT.